Listed here are 29 T cell receptor beta chains from one sample, sequenced in a study of a mutant IDH1 vaccine in newly diagnosed glioma. Assay: immunoSEQ multiplex PCR; the TCRdb copy retains only in-frame clones and omits some. The sample lists about 40,000 clones, about 80% seen once, with less than 6.5% in the top ten. These receptors are not linked to any known antigen. Documented time point: week 23, last vaccination. It was 300 ug of mutant IDH1 20-mer peptide that made up each vaccine dose, given with topical imiquimod. Sequencing was performed on PBMCs, taken from a glioma patient whose treatment included an IDH1 peptide vaccine. Every receptor here comes from a man aged 50 to 60 with glioma.

This clone was counted once. The CDR3 nucleotides are TGTGCCAGCAGCTTGAATGGGGTGAATTCACCCCTCCACTTT. Protein: CASSLNGVNSPLHF. V usage is TRBV5-5 and J usage is TRBJ1-6, with D uncertain. This CDR3 is 14 amino acids long. CDR1 is SGHKS, CDR2 YYEKEE, per germline (reference sequence). V gave up 1 base and J gave up 7 bases, with 9 bases separating them.

This clone was detected a few times. V gene TRBV18 combines with J gene TRBJ2-1; 11 nucleotides match TRBD1. Per germline, CDR1 KGHSH and CDR2 LQKENI. The ends lost 3 bases at V and 7 bases at J; junction bases unmatched: 5. The CDR3 loop spans 15 amino acids. The CDR3 protein is CASSPAGTGGNEQFF. CDR3 DNA: TGTGCCAGCTCACCCGCCGGGACAGGGGGGAATGAGCAGTTCTTC.

This clone was picked up one time. The gene calls are TRBV7-8 and TRBJ2-5; D assignment may be TRBD1 or TRBD2 (5 bases each). The germline V gene encodes CDR1 SGHVS and CDR2 FQNEAQ. V dropped 5 bases and J dropped 4 bases, with 14 bases sitting between them. The CDR3 loop spans 14 amino acids. The DNA for the CDR3 is TGTGCCAGCAGCCTGACAGAAGGGAGAGAGACCCAGTACTTC. Translating it yields CASSLTEGRETQYF.

The V call is TRBV7-9, the J call TRBJ2-7; maybe TRBD1 (8 bases). Trimming removed 5 bases at V and 0 bases at J, with 14 bases between. Germline CDR1 and CDR2: SEHNR and FQNEAQ (reference sequence). The CDR3 contains 15 residues. CDR3 nucleotides: TGTGCCAGCAGCCAACAGGGGGGGATCTCCTACGAGCAGTACTTC. Translating it yields CASSQQGGISYEQYF. The full variable domain, completed using reference TRBV7-9 and TRBJ2-7, is DTGVSQNPRHKITKRGQNVTFRCDPISEHNRLYWYRQTLGQGPEFLTYFQNEAQLEKSRLLSDRFSAERPKGSFSTLEIQRTEQGDSAMYLCASSQQGGISYEQYFGPGTRLTVT.

The rearrangement uses TRBV19 and TRBJ1-1; 7 bases line up with TRBD1. With V trimmed by 11 bases and J by 0 bases, 15 bases remained unmatched. The germline V gene encodes CDR1 LNHDA and CDR2 SQIVND (reference sequence). This CDR3 spans 16 amino acids. In nucleotides, the CDR3 is TGTGCCTCAAAAACAGGGGAGGCAACTATGAACACTGAAGCTTTCTTT. It codes for CASKTGEATMNTEAFF.

This clone has only a few counts. This chain connects TRBV7-2 to TRBJ2-7; TRBD1 matches at 8 bases. Germline CDR1 and CDR2: SGHTA and FQGNSA. This CDR3 spans 15 amino acids. V shed 1 base, J shed 4 bases, and the junction held 6 bases outside the gene matches. The CDR3 nucleotides read TGTGCCAGCAGCTTAGGGGGACAGGATCTATACGAGCAGTACTTC. It is translated as CASSLGGQDLYEQYF.

The J gene is TRBJ1-2, the V gene TRBV4-1, with a tentative D call TRBD1 (6 bases). V lost 4 bases and J 4 bases, leaving 13 bases between the germline ends. CDR3 length: 14 amino acids. CDR1 and CDR2 (germline): MGHRA, YSYEKL. CDR3 bases: TGCGCCAGCAGCCCCACGGGGGGCGTCTATGGCTACACCTTC. Its protein product is CASSPTGGVYGYTF.

J is TRBJ1-1 and V is TRBV30; no definite D call. CDR3 size: 11 residues. Trimming took 0 bases from V and 5 from J, leaving 4 bases between them. Germline assignment: CDR1 GTSNPN and CDR2 SVGIG (reference sequence). CDR3 nucleotides: TGTGCCTGGAGTGTAGTGACTGAAGCTTTCTTT. As protein: CAWSVVTEAFF. Using reference TRBV30 and TRBJ1-1 for the parts outside the CDR3, the full variable domain is SQTIHQWPATLVQPVGSPLSLECTVEGTSNPNLYWYRQAAGRGLQLLFYSVGIGQISSEVPQNLSASRPQDRQFILSSKKLLLSDSGFYLCAWSVVTEAFFGQGTRLTVV.

Regarding this clone: In the same sample, other DNA sequences code for this CDR3. The rearrangement links TRBV7-9 to TRBJ2-7; 8 bases agree with TRBD2. Germline CDR1 is SEHNR and CDR2 is FQNEAQ (reference sequence). V shed 5 bases and J 3 bases; nucleotides not matched to a gene: 3. The CDR3 is 13 residues long. CDR3 DNA: TGTGCCAGCAGCCTAAGCGGGGGCTACGAGCAGTACTTC. Protein sequence: CASSLSGGYEQYF.

This chain joins TRBV2 and TRBJ1-5; 9 bases are a match to TRBD1. With V trimmed by 5 bases and J by 1 base, 3 bases remained unmatched. The CDR3 consists of 15 residues. Per the germline V gene, CDR1 is SNHLY and CDR2 is FYNNEI. CDR3 bases: TGTGCCAGCAGTACAGGGGGCGGCAGCAATCAGCCCCAGCATTTT. Protein product: CASSTGGGSNQPQHF.

The chain has TRBV4-1 and TRBJ1-1; D perhaps matches TRBD1 (5 bases). CDR1 is MGHRA, CDR2 YSYEKL, per germline. The V gene lost 1 base and the J gene lost 10 bases, with 16 bases spanning the gap. CDR3 length equals 14 residues. CDR3 in DNA: TGCGCCAGCAGCCAAGTCGGGGGGAACCTTGGAGCTTTCTTT. This gives the protein CASSQVGGNLGAFF.

The chain is built from TRBV7-8 and TRBJ2-1; 10 nucleotides match TRBD1. Per the germline V gene, CDR1 is SGHVS and CDR2 is FQNEAQ. The CDR3 extends over 16 amino acids. J lost 5 bases, V lost 5 bases, and 9 bases had no gene match. CDR3 DNA: TGTGCCAGCAGCCCCCAGGGACAGGGGCTAAACAATGAGCAGTTCTTC. Its protein is CASSPQGQGLNNEQFF.

This chain connects TRBV27 to TRBJ2-3, with a possible D match to TRBD2 (6 bases). The CDR3 consists of 16 residues. Germline CDR1 and CDR2: MNHEY and SMNVEV (reference sequence). V lost 5 bases and J 1 base, leaving 16 bases between the germline ends. The CDR3 here is CASSPLMGGGTDTQYF. The CDR3, as DNA: TGTGCCAGCAGTCCCCTTATGGGCGGGGGCACAGATACGCAGTATTTT.

The chain has TRBV6-5 and TRBJ2-7; 8 nucleotides line up with TRBD1. Unmatched junction bases numbered 4, after V lost 8 bases and J lost 1 base. CDR3 length: 13 residues. The germline V gene has CDR1 MNHEY and CDR2 SVGAGI. CDR3 bases: TGTGCCAGCGAAAGGACAGGGTCCTACGAGCAGTACTTC. Translating it yields CASERTGSYEQYF.

This clone was counted only a few times. V is TRBV19 and J is TRBJ1-5; a weak D match, TRBD1 (5 bases). Trimming pared 3 bases from V and 6 bases from J, leaving 9 bases between. The CDR3 sequence is 13 residues long. Germline-derived CDR1 and CDR2 are LNHDA and SQIVND (reference sequence). The CDR3 here is CASSIQGGQPQHF. As DNA, the CDR3 is TGTGCCAGTAGTATCCAGGGCGGTCAGCCCCAGCATTTT.

The gene calls are TRBV28 and TRBJ1-4, with a tentative D call TRBD1 (6 bases). The CDR3 is made up of 15 amino acids. The V end was cut by 6 bases, the J end by 7 bases, with 18 bases between. Germline assignment: CDR1 MDHEN and CDR2 SYDVKM. CDR3 in amino acids: CASSSQQGLGEKLFF. The CDR3 DNA sequence: TGTGCCAGCAGCTCACAACAGGGTCTAGGTGAAAAACTGTTTTTT.

The count of this clone is one. The rearrangement links TRBV9 to TRBJ2-5; TRBD1 matches at 7 bases. Germline assignment: CDR1 SGDLS and CDR2 YYNGEE. This CDR3 contains 15 residues. The trim removed 3 bases at V and 5 bases at J, leaving 10 bases unmatched. CDR3 loop: CASSAGIRGRETQYF. The CDR3 coding sequence is TGTGCCAGCAGCGCGGGAATAAGGGGGCGGGAGACCCAGTACTTC.

J is TRBJ2-2 and V is TRBV5-5; no definite D call. This CDR3 contains 15 residues. Trimming shortened V by 1 base and J by 0 bases, and 7 bases separated the two germline ends. Germline CDR1 reads SGHKS; CDR2 reads YYEKEE (reference sequence). For the CDR3, the DNA is TGTGCCAGCAGCTTGTACACCGCGAACACCGGGGAGCTGTTTTTT. It codes for CASSLYTANTGELFF.

This clone was detected a few times. V usage is TRBV2 and J usage is TRBJ2-5; D perhaps matches TRBD2 (5 bases). CDR3 length: 10 residues. Trimming removed 10 bases at V and 5 bases at J, with 8 bases between. The germline gives CDR1 SNHLY, CDR2 FYNNEI. CDR3 coding DNA: TGTGCCATTCAGCGGGAGACCCAGTACTTC. Translated: CAIQRETQYF.

The V call is TRBV19, the J call TRBJ1-2; D remains ambiguous. The V gene lost 4 bases and the J gene lost 3 bases, with 6 bases spanning the gap. The CDR3 runs 12 residues. Germline lookup yields CDR1 LNHDA and CDR2 SQIVND (reference sequence). The CDR3 loop reads CASSTRDYGYTF. DNA for the CDR3: TGTGCCAGTAGTACCCGGGACTATGGCTACACCTTC. Full variable domain (missing parts from reference TRBV19 and TRBJ1-2): DGGITQSPKYLFRKEGQNVTLSCEQNLNHDAMYWYRQDPGQGLRLIYYSQIVNDFQKGDIAEGYSVSREKKESFPLTVTSAQKNPTAFYLCASSTRDYGYTFGSGTRLTVV.

The V and J genes are TRBV2 and TRBJ1-6; possibly TRBD1 for D (5 bases). Germline CDR1 and CDR2: SNHLY and FYNNEI. This CDR3 has 16 residues. V was trimmed by 3 bases and J by 0 bases, leaving 9 bases between them. CDR3 sequence: CASSEGGGSYNSPLHF. CDR3 in DNA: TGTGCCAGCAGTGAGGGGGGTGGCTCCTATAATTCACCCCTCCACTTT.

The J gene is TRBJ2-1, the V gene TRBV28; D is tentatively TRBD1 or TRBD2 (7 bases each). The CDR3 runs to 15 residues. CDR1 and CDR2 (germline): MDHEN, SYDVKM. V lost 6 bases and J lost 7, with 19 bases in between. The CDR3 nucleotides read TGTGCCAGCAGCTCTTTGAGGGAGGGGGCGAATGAGCAGTTCTTC. This translates into CASSSLREGANEQFF.

V usage is TRBV5-4 and J usage is TRBJ2-5, with D perhaps TRBD2 (5 bases). V gave up 2 bases and J gave up 5 bases, with 10 bases separating them. The CDR3 covers 13 residues. Germline assignment: CDR1 SGHNT and CDR2 YYREEE (reference sequence). The chain's CDR3 is CASSFGDGETQYF. Written as DNA, the CDR3 is TGTGCCAGCAGCTTCGGGGATGGGGAGACCCAGTACTTC.

The genes are TRBV10-3 and TRBJ2-7, with 9 bases identical to TRBD1. This CDR3 spans 16 amino acids. J lost 6 bases, V lost 6 bases, and 15 bases had no gene match. Germline assignment: CDR1 ENHRY and CDR2 SYGVKD. CDR3 nucleotides: TGTGCCATCAGCGAATGGGGGGGGACAGGGAGCGGCGAGCAGTACTTC. Translation: CAISEWGGTGSGEQYF.

This clone was found a few times. The identical CDR3 is also encoded by other nucleotide sequences in the sample. The V and J genes are TRBV4-2 and TRBJ2-3, with 8 nucleotides matching TRBD2. Per the germline V gene, CDR1 is LGHNA and CDR2 is YNFKEQ. The CDR3 spans 16 residues. V trimming: 1 base; J trimming: 4 bases; junction bases outside the gene matches: 7. The CDR3 region is CASSQARTGGPDTQYF. The CDR3 nucleotides are TGTGCCAGCAGCCAAGCCCGGACGGGGGGGCCAGATACGCAGTATTTT.

This clone has just a few counts. J is TRBJ2-1 and V is TRBV28, with TRBD2 as a possible D gene (6 bases). CDR1 and CDR2 from the germline V gene are MDHEN and SYDVKM. V lost 4 bases to trimming and J lost 12 bases, with 13 bases between them. This CDR3 region has 12 residues. The CDR3 reads CASSSLRDLQFF. The CDR3 DNA is TGTGCCAGCAGTTCTCTCCGGGACTTGCAGTTCTTC.

This chain links TRBV5-5 with TRBJ1-2; no clear D gene. CDR1 is SGHKS and CDR2 is YYEKEE in the germline V gene (reference sequence). V was clipped by 2 bases and J by 4 bases, with 9 bases between them. This CDR3 contains 13 residues. Written as DNA, the CDR3 is TGTGCCAGCAGCTTTTCCGGGAGCTATGGCTACACCTTC. Its protein is CASSFSGSYGYTF.

The chain carries TRBV9 and TRBJ1-6; D not certain. Trimming left V 7 bases short and J 6 bases short, with 8 bases between. The CDR3 runs 12 residues. In germline, CDR1 is SGDLS, CDR2 YYNGEE. In nucleotides, the CDR3 is TGTGCCAGCGGGGAGGTTAATTCACCCCTCCACTTT. Protein sequence: CASGEVNSPLHF.

This clone was seen a few times. The rearrangement links TRBV6-5 to TRBJ1-2, with 9 bases matching TRBD1. Unmatched junction bases numbered 7, after V lost 4 bases and J lost 4 bases. This CDR3 region has 15 residues. The germline V gene has CDR1 MNHEY and CDR2 SVGAGI. This chain's CDR3 is CASSSTGGDIYGYTF. CDR3 coding DNA: TGTGCCAGCAGTTCTACAGGGGGCGATATCTATGGCTACACCTTC.